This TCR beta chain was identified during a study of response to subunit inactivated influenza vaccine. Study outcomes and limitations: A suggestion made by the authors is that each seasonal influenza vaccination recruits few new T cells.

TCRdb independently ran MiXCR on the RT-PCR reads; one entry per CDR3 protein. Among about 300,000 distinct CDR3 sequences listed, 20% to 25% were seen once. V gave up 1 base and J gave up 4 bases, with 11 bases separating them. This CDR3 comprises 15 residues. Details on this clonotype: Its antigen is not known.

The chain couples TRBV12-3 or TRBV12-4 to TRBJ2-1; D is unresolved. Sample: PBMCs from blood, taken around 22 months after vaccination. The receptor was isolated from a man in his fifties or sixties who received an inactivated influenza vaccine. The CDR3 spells CASSLVAENYNEQFF. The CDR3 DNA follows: TGTGCCAGCAGTTTAGTGGCGGAGAATTACAATGAGCAGTTCTTC.